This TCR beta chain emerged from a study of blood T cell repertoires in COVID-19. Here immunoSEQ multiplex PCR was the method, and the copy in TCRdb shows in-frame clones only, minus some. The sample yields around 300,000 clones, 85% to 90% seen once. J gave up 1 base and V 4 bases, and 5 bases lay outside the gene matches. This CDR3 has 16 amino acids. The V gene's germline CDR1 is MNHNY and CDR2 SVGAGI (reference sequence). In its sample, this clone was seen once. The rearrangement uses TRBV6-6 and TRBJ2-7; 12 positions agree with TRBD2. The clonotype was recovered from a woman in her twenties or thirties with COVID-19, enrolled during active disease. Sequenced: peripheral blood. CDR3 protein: CASSFQLAGGSYEQYF. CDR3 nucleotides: TGTGCCAGCAGTTTCCAACTAGCGGGAGGTTCCTACGAGCAGTACTTC.